Listed here are 17 T cell receptor beta chains from one sample, sequenced in a study of cytomegalovirus exposure and HLA in healthy donors (dated by TCRdb to the late 2010s). To prepare the library, the immunoSEQ multiplex PCR assay was applied. A mixture of 60 forward primers for TCR Vbeta segments and 13 reverse primers for TCR Jbeta segments was used in the multiplex PCR. TCRdb obtained this table from immuneACCESS and retained in-frame rearrangements with V and J assigned. These tables miss some clones; where compared with another copy, unresolved V genes account for less than half of the shortfall, and the remainder is unexplained. The sample table records around 120,000 clones; 70% to 85% of these occur just once. Roughly 3.7% of the sample lies in the top ten. Sample: PBMCs. These receptors were obtained from a human donor in good health.

The chain combines TRBV7-9 with TRBJ2-3; weak D call: TRBD1 (5 bases). V was cut by 1 base and J by 6 bases, with 11 bases left in between. The CDR3 is 14 residues long. Germline V gene sequence: CDR1 SEHNR, CDR2 FQNEAQ (reference sequence). CDR3 DNA: TGTGCCAGCAGCTTAGTTGGGGCGCTGGATACGCAGTATTTT. Protein sequence: CASSLVGALDTQYF.

This clone was seen only once. The V and J genes are TRBV6-5 and TRBJ2-5, with 7 bases matching TRBD1. Germline V gives CDR1 MNHEY, CDR2 SVGAGI. Trimming removed 5 bases from V and 3 bases from J; junction bases left unmatched: 3. The CDR3 is 13 amino acids. The CDR3 DNA follows: TGTGCCAGCAGTCGGGACAGAGAAGAGACCCAGTACTTC. This sequence encodes CASSRDREETQYF.

The CDR3 DNA reads as TGCAGTGCTAGAGTTTCCCGGGAGCAGTTCTTC. Its protein is CSARVSREQFF. The chain joins TRBV20-1 to TRBJ2-1; unclear D gene. CDR1 DFQATT and CDR2 SNEGSKA come from the germline V gene (reference sequence). V shed 1 base and J shed 10 bases, with 8 bases lying between them. The CDR3 runs to 11 residues.

This clone showed up just once. The gene calls are TRBV18 and TRBJ1-5; TRBD1 agrees at 8 bases. CDR1 KGHSH and CDR2 LQKENI come from the germline V gene. The CDR3 extends over 15 amino acids. J gave up 0 bases and V 6 bases, and 4 bases lay outside the gene matches. The CDR3 DNA reads TGTGCCAGCTCGCGGACAGGGAGTAGCAATCAGCCCCAGCATTTT. This encodes CASSRTGSSNQPQHF.

The sample holds a few counts of this clone. This chain links TRBV6-1 with TRBJ1-2; 7 nucleotides line up with TRBD1. This CDR3 region has 13 residues. The ends lost 0 bases at V and 6 bases at J; junction bases unmatched: 1. The germline gives CDR1 MNHNS, CDR2 SASEGT. The CDR3 sequence is CASSEAGGHGYTF. CDR3 in DNA: TGTGCCAGCAGTGAAGCAGGGGGCCATGGCTACACCTTC.

The chain carries TRBV21-1 and TRBJ2-3; the table calls TRBD2, which could not be checked here. TRBV21-1 is a pseudogene. The CDR3 contains 19 residues. Written as DNA, the CDR3 is TGTGCCAGCAGCACTGATCTCACCGCCGGGACTAGCGGGAAGGATACGCAGTATTTT. Protein: CASSTDLTAGTSGKDTQYF.

This clone is a singleton in its sample. The chain uses TRBV27 and TRBJ1-5; TRBD1 is a possible D gene (5 bases). Trimming shortened V by 5 bases and J by 1 base, and 24 bases separated the two germline ends. The CDR3 sequence is 19 residues long. Germline values: CDR1 MNHEY, CDR2 SMNVEV (reference sequence). CDR3 in amino acids: CASSVNWIIGGESNQPQHF. In DNA form, the CDR3 reads TGTGCCAGCAGTGTCAATTGGATAATAGGAGGGGAAAGCAATCAGCCCCAGCATTTT.

The chain links TRBV5-1 to TRBJ2-7; possible D gene TRBD2, 6 bases. Trimming left V 4 bases short and J 0 bases short, with 11 bases between. The CDR3 totals 14 residues. Per the germline V gene, CDR1 is SGHRS and CDR2 is YFSETQ. The chain's CDR3 is CASSPEGGSYEQYF. The CDR3 DNA is TGCGCCAGCAGCCCCGAGGGAGGCTCCTACGAGCAGTACTTC.

This CDR3 reads CASSPAGGGEQYF. The CDR3, as DNA: TGTGCCAGCTCCCCGGCGGGGGGTGGTGAGCAGTACTTC. The chain employs TRBV18 and TRBJ2-7; the match to TRBD2 covers 8 bases. With V trimmed by 6 bases and J by 7 bases, 8 bases remained unmatched. The CDR3 is 13 amino acids. The germline V gene encodes CDR1 KGHSH and CDR2 LQKENI.

V is TRBV7-8 and J is TRBJ1-1, with a tentative D call TRBD1 (5 bases). CDR3 size: 12 residues. V dropped 3 bases and J dropped 10 bases, with 12 bases sitting between them. Germline values: CDR1 SGHVS, CDR2 FQNEAQ. The DNA for the CDR3 is TGTGCCAGCAGCTTGGACATAAGTTTAGCTTTCTTT. It specifies CASSLDISLAFF.

The chain links TRBV5-5 to TRBJ2-1, with 7 bases matching TRBD1. This CDR3 is built from 16 residues. Trimming took 0 bases from V and 5 from J; bases not matched to a gene: 8. Per germline, CDR1 SGHKS and CDR2 YYEKEE (reference sequence). The CDR3 protein is CASSLVGTVTHNEQFF. The CDR3 nucleotides are TGTGCCAGCAGCTTGGTCGGGACAGTTACCCACAATGAGCAGTTCTTC.

This clone was seen only a few times. The rearrangement links TRBV9 to TRBJ2-5; 8 nucleotides align to TRBD1. The CDR3 totals 15 residues. Looked up from germline, CDR1 is SGDLS and CDR2 is YYNGEE. Trimming at V came to 2 bases and at J to 2 bases, leaving 5 bases not matched to a gene. The CDR3 loop is CASSVGTGLQETQYF. The CDR3 coding sequence is TGTGCCAGCAGCGTCGGGACAGGCCTTCAAGAGACCCAGTACTTC.

This chain joins TRBV28 and TRBJ2-1; a weak D match, TRBD1 (6 bases). Trimming removed 6 bases at V and 2 bases at J, with 11 bases between. This CDR3 is built from 14 residues. Germline V gives CDR1 MDHEN, CDR2 SYDVKM. The CDR3 region has the DNA TGTGCCAGCAGGCGGACAGCCCCCTACAATGAGCAGTTCTTC. It encodes CASRRTAPYNEQFF.

The chain uses TRBV11-1 and TRBJ2-3; D might be TRBD2 (5 bases). V dropped 5 bases and J dropped 2 bases, with 14 bases sitting between them. Germline CDR1 and CDR2: SGHAT and FQDESV (reference sequence). The CDR3 sequence is 15 residues long. The CDR3 loop reads CASSLRRRATDTQYF. The CDR3 bases are TGTGCCAGCAGCCTTAGGAGGCGGGCCACAGATACGCAGTATTTT. The variable domain in full, with the rest retrieved from reference TRBV11-1 and TRBJ2-3, is EAEVAQSPRYKITEKSQAVAFWCDPISGHATLYWYRQILGQGPELLVQFQDESVVDDSQLPKDRFSAERLKGVDSTLKIQPAELGDSAMYLCASSLRRRATDTQYFGPGTRLTVL.

The rearrangement links TRBV5-1 to TRBJ1-1, with TRBD1 matching 8 bases. From germline, CDR1 is SGHRS and CDR2 YFSETQ. This CDR3 spans 14 amino acids. J lost 1 base, V lost 4 bases, and 3 bases had no gene match. This CDR3 reads CASSVTGENTEAFF. Here the CDR3 DNA reads TGCGCCAGCAGCGTGACAGGGGAGAACACTGAAGCTTTCTTT.

J is TRBJ1-3 and V is TRBV19; a possible D gene is TRBD1 (5 bases). The CDR3 sequence is 15 residues long. The V and J ends lost 7 bases and 5 bases respectively, with 18 bases between them. Germline CDR1 and CDR2: LNHDA and SQIVND (reference sequence). CDR3 DNA sequence: TGTGCCAGTACTTTGACATCAGGGCGTCGAAACACCATATATTTT. This encodes CASTLTSGRRNTIYF.

This sequence joins TRBV7-9 and TRBJ2-5; the D gene is possibly TRBD2 (5 bases). The CDR3 contains 14 residues. Trimming pared 5 bases from V and 0 bases from J, leaving 10 bases between. CDR1 is SEHNR, CDR2 FQNEAQ, per germline (reference sequence). CDR3 in amino acids: CASSQGLNQETQYF. CDR3 sequence (DNA): TGTGCCAGCAGCCAAGGACTGAACCAAGAGACCCAGTACTTC.